This TCR beta chain was sequenced during a study of T cell responses to AZD1222 COVID-19 vaccine. This table comes from immunoSEQ multiplex PCR, and its TCRdb copy is limited to in-frame clones, with some not included. In the table there are 95,000 to 110,000 clones, around 90% of which are singletons. V was pared by 8 bases and J by 1 base, with 11 bases between. The CDR3 has 13 amino acids. The sequencing here drew on peripheral blood, taken on day 0 of AZD1222 vaccination. The rearrangement links TRBV12-3 or TRBV12-4 to TRBJ1-1; the D is unclear. The sequence came from an adult in good health. The CDR3 loop is CASHRGGNTEAFF. CDR3 nucleotide sequence: TGTGCCAGCCACCGGGGAGGGAACACTGAAGCTTTCTTT.